The rows below give T cell receptor beta chains drawn from one sample of a study of blood T cell repertoires in COVID-19. Generated by immunoSEQ multiplex PCR, the TCRdb table keeps only in-frame clones and is missing some. The table includes about 210,000 clones, approximately 88% detected once. Sequenced sample: PBMCs or T cells enriched from blood (not recorded which). The receptors stem from a woman aged 35 to 49 with acute COVID-19. Each CDR3 is given with its conserved first and last residue. The order of the fields is J gene, clone size, V gene, D gene, CDR3 DNA, CDR3 protein. D genes are given only for firm matches. A row's size may be missing; if present it is once, few, many or a size class.

J: TRBJ1-2; size: NA; V: TRBV4-2; D: TRBD1; DNA: TGTGCCAGCAGCCAAGTAAGACAGGGCGGAAACTATGGCTACACCTTC; CDR3: CASSQVRQGGNYGYTF
J: TRBJ1-1; size: NA; V: TRBV7-2; D: NA; DNA: TGTGCCAGCAGCTTAGATGCAGGCCGAAGTACTGAAGCTTTCTTT; CDR3: CASSLDAGRSTEAFF
J: TRBJ1-1; size: few; V: TRBV18; D: TRBD1; DNA: TGTGCCAGCTCACAGGGACAGGGGAACACTGAAGCTTTCTTT; CDR3: CASSQGQGNTEAFF
J: TRBJ2-2; size: few; V: TRBV10-2; D: NA; DNA: TGCGCCAGCAGTGAGTCGGCGGGACCAATCAACACCGGGGAGCTGTTTTTT; CDR3: CASSESAGPINTGELFF
J: TRBJ1-5; size: NA; V: TRBV24-1; D: NA; DNA: TGTGCCCCGGGGAAGGACGGACTTGATAGCAATCAGCCCCAGCATTTT; CDR3: CAPGKDGLDSNQPQHF
J: TRBJ2-5; size: once; V: TRBV18; D: NA; DNA: TGTGCCAGCTCACCTCCGACAGAAGAGACCCAGTACTTC; CDR3: CASSPPTEETQYF
J: TRBJ2-2; size: many; V: TRBV7-9; D: NA; DNA: TGTGCCAGCAGCTTAGTAGCGGAGCTGTTTTTT; CDR3: CASSLVAELFF
J: TRBJ2-5; size: NA; V: TRBV29-1; D: NA; DNA: TGCAGCCCAAAACTAGGGGGAACGCTGGGAGAGACCCAGTACTTC; CDR3: CSPKLGGTLGETQYF
J: TRBJ2-4; size: NA; V: TRBV6-5; D: NA; DNA: TGTGCCAGCAGTCGTAATCAGGGGTCCGCGGAGTACTTC; CDR3: CASSRNQGSAEYF
J: TRBJ1-2; size: NA; V: TRBV6-5; D: NA; DNA: TGTGCCAGCAGTCCACACCCGGCGGGGTTCGGCTACACCTTC; CDR3: CASSPHPAGFGYTF
J: TRBJ1-2; size: NA; V: TRBV11-2; D: NA; DNA: TGTGCCAGCAGCTTAGATCTGGGAGCCTACTATGGCTACACCTTC; CDR3: CASSLDLGAYYGYTF
J: TRBJ1-1; size: NA; V: TRBV19; D: NA; DNA: TGTGCCAGTAGTATAGGGTCAGGGGTACGGGACACTGAAGCTTTCTTT; CDR3: CASSIGSGVRDTEAFF
J: TRBJ1-5; size: once; V: TRBV6-5; D: NA; DNA: TGTGCCAGCAAAACAGGGTTAGATCAGCCCCAGCATTTT; CDR3: CASKTGLDQPQHF
J: TRBJ2-7; size: NA; V: TRBV11-2; D: NA; DNA: TGTGCCAGCAGCTTATTCCCGGACGAGCAGTACTTC; CDR3: CASSLFPDEQYF
J: TRBJ2-3; size: NA; V: TRBV24-1; D: NA; DNA: TGTGCCACCAGTGATTCCCTAGCGAGAACAGATACGCAGTATTTT; CDR3: CATSDSLARTDTQYF